Listed below are T cell receptor beta chains from one sample, sequenced in a study of cytomegalovirus exposure and HLA in healthy donors. The assay was immunoSEQ multiplex PCR, and TCRdb's table has in-frame clones only and misses some. The data show tens of thousands of clones, about 89% seen once. Sequenced material: PBMCs. The source is a man aged 18 to 30 in good health and CMV-seronegative. The CDR3 runs from the conserved cysteine through the conserved F or W. A D gene is named only where the DNA matches it firmly. The size of a clone is reported for some rows only, either as once, few or many, or as a class for expanded clones.

J: TRBJ1-3
V: TRBV19
D: NA
size: NA
DNA: TGTGCCAGTGAACGGGGGACTGGAAACACCATATATTTT
CDR3: CASERGTGNTIYF

J: TRBJ2-3
V: TRBV27
D: NA
size: NA
DNA: TGTGCCAGCAGTTTAGCCAGGGGCCACGATACGCAGTATTTT
CDR3: CASSLARGHDTQYF

J: TRBJ2-5
V: TRBV5-1
D: TRBD1
size: NA
DNA: TGCGCCAGCAGTGAGGAAGGGGGCCACCAAGAGACCCAGTACTTC
CDR3: CASSEEGGHQETQYF

J: TRBJ2-3
V: TRBV19
D: NA
size: few
DNA: TGTGCCAGTAGGGCGGGGACCCTTGGGGAAGATACGCAGTATTTT
CDR3: CASRAGTLGEDTQYF

J: TRBJ2-2
V: TRBV25-1
D: TRBD1
size: once
DNA: TGTGCCAGCAGGACAGGGGCCGCCGGGGAGCTGTTTTTT
CDR3: CASRTGAAGELFF

J: TRBJ1-2
V: TRBV28
D: TRBD1
size: few
DNA: TGTGCCAGCAGTTTGGCGGGACAGGGGGAAAACTATGGCTACACCTTC
CDR3: CASSLAGQGENYGYTF

J: TRBJ1-1
V: TRBV19
D: NA
size: NA
DNA: TGTGCCAGTAGTATCGGGTTTGGACAGAACACTGAAGCTTTCTTT
CDR3: CASSIGFGQNTEAFF

J: TRBJ2-7
V: TRBV4-2
D: NA
size: few
DNA: TGTGCCAGCAGCCAAGGATCCGGGGACAGCGGGTACGAGCAGTACTTC
CDR3: CASSQGSGDSGYEQYF

J: TRBJ2-7
V: TRBV5-5
D: TRBD1
size: NA
DNA: TGTGCCAGCAGCCGGGACAGCAACTACGAGCAGTACTTC
CDR3: CASSRDSNYEQYF

J: TRBJ2-2
V: TRBV4-3
D: TRBD2
size: NA
DNA: TGCGCCAGCAGCCGTGCCCCCCCGGGGACTAGCGGGAACACCGGGGAGCTGTTTTTT
CDR3: CASSRAPPGTSGNTGELFF

J: TRBJ2-7
V: TRBV11-2
D: TRBD1
size: NA
DNA: TGTGCCAGCAGCTTGACACAGGGGCCTTCCTACGAGCAGTACTTC
CDR3: CASSLTQGPSYEQYF

J: TRBJ2-2
V: TRBV14
D: NA
size: NA
DNA: TGTGCCAGCAGCCAAAATCCTCCGTATCTAGCTGCCGGGGAGCTGTTTTTT
CDR3: CASSQNPPYLAAGELFF

J: TRBJ2-7
V: TRBV27
D: TRBD2
size: NA
DNA: TGTGCCAGCAGCCCCGGGACTAGCGGGTGGGTCGAGCAGTACTTC
CDR3: CASSPGTSGWVEQYF

J: TRBJ2-7
V: TRBV7-2
D: TRBD2
size: NA
DNA: TGTGCCAGCAGCCGGGCCCCAAGCGGGATCGCGTTAAGTCGCGAGCAGTACTTC
CDR3: CASSRAPSGIALSREQYF

J: TRBJ2-5
V: TRBV6-5
D: TRBD2
size: NA
DNA: TGTGCCAGCAGCCGCCTAGCGGACGGGGGGGAGACCCAGTACTTC
CDR3: CASSRLADGGETQYF

J: TRBJ2-1
V: TRBV10-3
D: TRBD2
size: few
DNA: TGTGCCATCAGTGCTCCAGGGCCAGCGGGAGTTTCCCCGGTAGGGCAGTTCTTC
CDR3: CAISAPGPAGVSPVGQFF

J: TRBJ2-7
V: TRBV4-2
D: TRBD2
size: NA
DNA: TGTGCCAGCAGCCAAGCAACTAGCGGAATTTACGAGCAGTACTTC
CDR3: CASSQATSGIYEQYF

J: TRBJ1-1
V: TRBV4-2
D: NA
size: NA
DNA: TGTGCCAGCAGCCAACTTGTGGGAGGCACTGAAGCTTTCTTT
CDR3: CASSQLVGGTEAFF

J: TRBJ2-5
V: TRBV7-3
D: NA
size: NA
DNA: TGTGCCAGCAGCAGCGGGTTCGCAGAGACCCAGTACTTC
CDR3: CASSSGFAETQYF

J: TRBJ2-3
V: TRBV9
D: TRBD2
size: NA
DNA: TGTGCCAGCAATAAACTAGCGGGTAGCACAGATACGCAGTATTTT
CDR3: CASNKLAGSTDTQYF

J: TRBJ2-7
V: TRBV4-3
D: TRBD2
size: NA
DNA: TGCGCCAGCAGCCCTGGACTAGCGGTATACGAGCAGTACTTC
CDR3: CASSPGLAVYEQYF

J: TRBJ2-3
V: TRBV4-3
D: TRBD2
size: NA
DNA: TGCGCCAGCAGCCAATCCCTTGGGGTAGCGGGAGTATCAGTGGTGGATACGCAGTATTTT
CDR3: CASSQSLGVAGVSVVDTQYF

J: TRBJ2-2
V: TRBV6-5
D: NA
size: NA
DNA: TGTGCCAGCAGTTACGCGGGAACTACCGGGGAGCTGTTTTTT
CDR3: CASSYAGTTGELFF

J: TRBJ2-6
V: TRBV29-1
D: TRBD1
size: NA
DNA: TGCAGCGTAGGACAGGGAACTGGTGGGGCCAACGTCCTGACTTTC
CDR3: CSVGQGTGGANVLTF

J: TRBJ2-7
V: TRBV15
D: TRBD2
size: NA
DNA: TGTGCCACCAGCGTCTCCGGGACTAGCGGCTACGAGCAGTACTTC
CDR3: CATSVSGTSGYEQYF

J: TRBJ1-4
V: TRBV25-1
D: TRBD1
size: NA
DNA: TGTGCCAGCAGTCTCCGGACAGGAAAGGCTGAAAAACTGTTTTTT
CDR3: CASSLRTGKAEKLFF

J: TRBJ2-7
V: TRBV7-2
D: TRBD1
size: NA
DNA: TGTGCCAGCAGCTACTTTCCCAGGACAGGGGACGAGCAGTACTTC
CDR3: CASSYFPRTGDEQYF

J: TRBJ2-1
V: TRBV11-2
D: NA
size: NA
DNA: TGTGCCAGCAGCTATGCGTCCTACAATGAGCAGTTCTTC
CDR3: CASSYASYNEQFF

J: TRBJ1-3
V: TRBV7-2
D: NA
size: NA
DNA: TGTGCCAGCAGCTTATACTCGTTGGGAGGCTCTGGAAACACCATATATTTT
CDR3: CASSLYSLGGSGNTIYF

J: TRBJ2-7
V: TRBV6-6
D: NA
size: NA
DNA: TGTGCCAGCAGCCCCGGGATACCCTCCTACGAGCAGTACTTC
CDR3: CASSPGIPSYEQYF

J: TRBJ2-3
V: TRBV5-6
D: TRBD1
size: NA
DNA: TGTGCCAGCAGCATACCAGGGACAGGCTACACAGATACGCAGTATTTT
CDR3: CASSIPGTGYTDTQYF

J: TRBJ1-2
V: TRBV28
D: NA
size: NA
DNA: TGTGCCAGCAGTTTACAACCGCCGGGGGGCGGCTATGGCTACACCTTC
CDR3: CASSLQPPGGGYGYTF

J: TRBJ2-1
V: TRBV4-3
D: NA
size: NA
DNA: TGCGCCAGCAGCCAAGAGGTTCAGGGCGATGAGCAGTTCTTC
CDR3: CASSQEVQGDEQFF

J: TRBJ2-7
V: TRBV30
D: NA
size: NA
DNA: TGTGCCAGTAAACAGGAGGGGTCCGAGCAGTACTTC
CDR3: CASKQEGSEQYF

J: TRBJ2-7
V: TRBV6-1
D: TRBD2
size: once
DNA: TGTGCCAGCCTGGCGGGAGTCGGATACGAGCAGTACTTC
CDR3: CASLAGVGYEQYF

J: TRBJ1-2
V: TRBV29-1
D: NA
size: NA
DNA: TGCAGCGTTGTCCTTCTGCTGAGCGCGGGCTACACCTTC
CDR3: CSVVLLLSAGYTF

J: TRBJ1-1
V: TRBV5-1
D: TRBD1
size: NA
DNA: TGCGCCAGCAACCGGGACAGCTCCTTCATGAACACTGAAGCTTTCTTT
CDR3: CASNRDSSFMNTEAFF

J: TRBJ2-2
V: TRBV19
D: TRBD2
size: NA
DNA: TGTGCCAGTAGTCATCCGGCGGGGGCGAACACCGGGGAGCTGTTTTTT
CDR3: CASSHPAGANTGELFF

J: TRBJ2-1
V: TRBV7-2
D: NA
size: NA
DNA: TGTGCCAGCAGCTTATTCCCCAGGGCCTTAGGCAATGAGCAGTTCTTC
CDR3: CASSLFPRALGNEQFF

J: TRBJ2-3
V: TRBV5-6
D: TRBD2
size: NA
DNA: TGTGCCAGCAGCTCCGGACTAGCGGCCCCAGATACGCAGTATTTT
CDR3: CASSSGLAAPDTQYF

J: TRBJ2-7
V: TRBV19
D: TRBD2
size: NA
DNA: TGTGCCAGTAGTGTATTACTAGCGGGTCCCGACGAGCAGTACTTC
CDR3: CASSVLLAGPDEQYF

J: TRBJ1-1
V: TRBV25-1
D: NA
size: NA
DNA: TGTGCCAGCAGTGTGGGGGCGCGGGAAGCTTTCTTT
CDR3: CASSVGAREAFF

J: TRBJ1-1
V: TRBV30
D: TRBD1
size: NA
DNA: TGTGCCTGGTCCAGGGGGCGGGACACTGAAGCTTTCTTT
CDR3: CAWSRGRDTEAFF

J: TRBJ2-7
V: TRBV7-3
D: NA
size: few
DNA: TGTGCCAGCAGCGCACAGGGTGTCTCCTACGAGCAGTACTTC
CDR3: CASSAQGVSYEQYF

J: TRBJ1-2
V: TRBV6-5
D: NA
size: NA
DNA: TGTGCCAGCAGGATTTCCCCGGGGTATGGCTACACCTTC
CDR3: CASRISPGYGYTF

J: TRBJ2-5
V: TRBV18
D: NA
size: NA
DNA: TGTGCCAGCTCACCGGACGGTGCGGGGACCCAGTACTTC
CDR3: CASSPDGAGTQYF

J: TRBJ2-1
V: TRBV9
D: NA
size: NA
DNA: TGTGCCAGCAGCGTAGCTCCGTTGGGAGGGCAGTTCTTC
CDR3: CASSVAPLGGQFF

J: TRBJ2-1
V: TRBV7-2
D: NA
size: NA
DNA: TGTGCCAGCAGCCCGGATCATGGGAGTTACAATGAGCAGTTCTTC
CDR3: CASSPDHGSYNEQFF

J: TRBJ2-3
V: TRBV7-2
D: NA
size: NA
DNA: TGTGCCAGCAGCTTAGGTCGGGGCACAGATACGCAGTATTTT
CDR3: CASSLGRGTDTQYF